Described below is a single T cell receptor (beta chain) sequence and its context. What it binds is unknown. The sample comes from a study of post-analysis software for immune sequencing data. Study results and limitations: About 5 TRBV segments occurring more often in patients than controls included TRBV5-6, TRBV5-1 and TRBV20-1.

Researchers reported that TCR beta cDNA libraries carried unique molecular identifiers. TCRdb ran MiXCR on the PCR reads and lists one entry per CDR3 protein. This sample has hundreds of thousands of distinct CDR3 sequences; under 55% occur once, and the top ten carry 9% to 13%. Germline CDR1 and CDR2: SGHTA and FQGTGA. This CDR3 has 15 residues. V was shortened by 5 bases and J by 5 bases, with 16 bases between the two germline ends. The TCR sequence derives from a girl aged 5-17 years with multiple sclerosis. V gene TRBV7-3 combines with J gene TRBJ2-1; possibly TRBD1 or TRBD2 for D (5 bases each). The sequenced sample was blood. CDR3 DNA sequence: TGTGCCAGCAGCAGAAATGCCGGGACCAACAATGAGCAGTTCTTC. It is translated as CASSRNAGTNNEQFF. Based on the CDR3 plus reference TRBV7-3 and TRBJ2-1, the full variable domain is GAGVSQTPSNKVTEKGKYVELRCDPISGHTALYWYRQSLGQGPEFLIYFQGTGAADDSGLPNDRFFAVRPEGSVSTLKIQRTERGDSAVYLCASSRNAGTNNEQFFGPGTRLTVL.